Listed below are T cell receptor beta chains from one sample, sequenced in a study of response to subunit inactivated influenza vaccine. TCRdb re-called the RT-PCR reads through MiXCR, storing one row per CDR3 protein. The table shows 590,000 or so distinct CDR3 sequences, with about 14% occurring only once. The material sequenced was PBMCs from blood, taken around 14 days before vaccination. Receptors were obtained from a man aged 45 to 65 who received an inactivated influenza vaccine. Both conserved end residues are part of each CDR3. D genes are given only for firm matches. Where a row states a size, it is once, few, many or the class of an expanded clone; other rows omit it.

J gene | D gene | V gene | clone size | CDR3 DNA | CDR3 protein
TRBJ2-1 | TRBD2 | TRBV24-1 | few | TGTGCCACCAGTGATCCTCCGGGACTATGGGTCTTC | CATSDPPGLWVF
TRBJ1-2 | TRBD1 | TRBV6-2/TRBV6-3 | few | TGTGCCAGCATCAAGACAGGGGGCTGGAGTGGCTACACCTTC | CASIKTGGWSGYTF
TRBJ2-5 | NA | TRBV4-3 | many | TGCGCCAGCAGCCAAGATCTCTCCGGACGGAACCAAGAGACCCAGTACTTC | CASSQDLSGRNQETQYF
TRBJ1-1 | NA | TRBV4-2 | few | TGTGCCAGCAGCCAAGGAGTGATCGGCGGGAGCCCTGAAGCTTTCTTT | CASSQGVIGGSPEAFF
TRBJ2-7 | NA | TRBV6-6 | NA | TGTGCCAGCAGACACCCCGAGGGCTACGAGCAGTACTTC | CASRHPEGYEQYF
TRBJ2-1 | NA | TRBV29-1 | NA | TGCAGCGTTGAAGTGGGCAGGTACAATGAGCAGTTCTTC | CSVEVGRYNEQFF
TRBJ2-5 | NA | TRBV6-2/TRBV6-3 | few | TGTGCCAGCAGTTACAGGCCTGCCGAGGAAGAGACCCAGTACTTC | CASSYRPAEEETQYF
TRBJ2-1 | TRBD2 | TRBV20-1 | NA | TGCAGTGCTAGAGATCTTCGCGGGGGGGCCGGCAATGAGCAGTTCTTC | CSARDLRGGAGNEQFF
TRBJ2-5 | NA | TRBV6-1 | few | TGTGCCAGCAGGAAAGGGGAGAACGGGGAGACCCAGTACTTC | CASRKGENGETQYF
TRBJ2-3 | NA | TRBV7-2 | NA | TGTGCCAGCTTTACCTGTACTAGTATGGCAGATACGCAGTATTTT | CASFTCTSMADTQYF
TRBJ2-3 | TRBD2 | TRBV29-1 | NA | TGCAGCGCCGTCGGACTAGCGGGGGGCACAGATACGCAGTATTTT | CSAVGLAGGTDTQYF
TRBJ1-1 | NA | TRBV20-1 | NA | TGCAGTGCTAACCCGAAGGGGGAAAACACTGAAGCTTTCTTT | CSANPKGENTEAFF
TRBJ2-7 | NA | TRBV29-1 | few | TGCAGCGCTGGGGAATTGTACGAGCAGTACTTC | CSAGELYEQYF
TRBJ2-7 | NA | TRBV7-2 | many | TGTGCCAGCAGCTTGCAGGACTCCTACGAGCAGTACTTC | CASSLQDSYEQYF
TRBJ2-7 | TRBD1 | TRBV18 | NA | TGTGCCAGCTCACCTGGGACAGGTTACCACTCCTACGAGCAGTACTTC | CASSPGTGYHSYEQYF
TRBJ2-5 | TRBD2 | TRBV4-1 | NA | TGCGCCAGCAGCCAAGACGGTTTGGCGGGGGTGGGGGAGACCCAGTACTTC | CASSQDGLAGVGETQYF
TRBJ2-3 | NA | TRBV24-1 | NA | TGTGCCACCAGTGATACGGGACATCCGGCTCGAACAGATACGCAGTATTTT | CATSDTGHPARTDTQYF
TRBJ2-2 | NA | TRBV10-3 | NA | TGTGCCATTGGGTTGAACACCGGGGAGCTGTTTTTT | CAIGLNTGELFF
TRBJ2-1 | TRBD2 | TRBV15 | NA | TGTGCCACCAAGACGGGACTAGCGGGTGAGCAGTTCTTC | CATKTGLAGEQFF
TRBJ2-7 | NA | TRBV5-1 | few | TGCGCCAGCAGCTTGGGAGGACGAAACGAGCAGTACTTC | CASSLGGRNEQYF
TRBJ1-1 | TRBD1 | TRBV20-1 | NA | TGCAGTGCCTCAACCGGGACAGCGAACACTGAAGCTTTCTTT | CSASTGTANTEAFF
TRBJ2-2 | NA | TRBV10-3 | NA | TGTGCCATCAGTGGTGGCCGGGAGCGGACCGGGGAGCTGTTTTTT | CAISGGRERTGELFF
TRBJ2-2 | NA | TRBV7-8 | few | TGTGCCAGCGGAATGAACACCGGGGAGCTGTTTTTT | CASGMNTGELFF
TRBJ2-7 | NA | TRBV20-1 | NA | TGCAGTGCTAGCTCGCCAGGGAGGACCTACGAGCAGTACTTC | CSASSPGRTYEQYF
TRBJ2-7 | NA | TRBV14 | NA | TGTGCCAGCAGCCGAGTTGGGCTGGGGACGTACGAGCAGTACTTC | CASSRVGLGTYEQYF
TRBJ2-7 | NA | TRBV20-1 | few | TGCAGTGCCACGGGCCCCCATCGCCACGAGCAGTACTTC | CSATGPHRHEQYF
TRBJ2-1 | NA | TRBV7-8 | few | TGTGCCAGCAACCCGAGTGGGGGTAGGCCCTACAATGAGCAGTTCTTC | CASNPSGGRPYNEQFF
TRBJ1-1 | NA | TRBV4-3 | few | TGCGCCAGCAGCCAAGATCTGGGTGTGGACACTGAAGCTTTCTTT | CASSQDLGVDTEAFF
TRBJ2-1 | TRBD2 | TRBV7-3 | once | TGTGCCGATATGCCAGCGGGAGGGTACAATGAGCAGTTCTTC | CADMPAGGYNEQFF
TRBJ2-2 | NA | TRBV30 | few | TGTGCCTGGGGTACTATTTTGAGAAGCGGGAACACCGGGGAGCTGTTTTTT | CAWGTILRSGNTGELFF
TRBJ1-2 | NA | TRBV7-9 | NA | TGTGCCAGCAGCTTAGCAACTGTACTTCACGGCTACACCTTC | CASSLATVLHGYTF
TRBJ1-3 | TRBD1 | TRBV5-1 | few | TGCGCCAGCAGCTTGCAGGGGGATTCTGGAAACACCATATATTTT | CASSLQGDSGNTIYF
TRBJ2-5 | TRBD1 | TRBV5-1 | few | TGCGCCAGCAGCTCTGGGACAGGGGGCATGGAGACCCAGTACTTC | CASSSGTGGMETQYF
TRBJ2-1 | NA | TRBV4-2 | few | TGTGCCAGCAGCCAAGAAGGGCTCCTTGGGCTGGATCCCCCTCAGAATGAGCAGTTCTTC | CASSQEGLLGLDPPQNEQFF
TRBJ1-2 | NA | TRBV12-3/TRBV12-4 | many | TGTGCCAGCAGTTTAGACCTACCTAACTATGGCTACACCTTC | CASSLDLPNYGYTF
TRBJ2-3 | NA | TRBV28 | NA | TGTGCCAGCAGTTTACCCCCGGGCTTTAGCGGTAGCACAGATACGCAGTATTTT | CASSLPPGFSGSTDTQYF
TRBJ2-5 | NA | TRBV5-8 | NA | TGTGCCAGCAGCAGGCGACAATCCGAGACCCAGTACTTC | CASSRRQSETQYF
TRBJ2-7 | NA | TRBV12-3/TRBV12-4 | NA | TGTGCCAGCAGTGAGGGGGGCGAGCAGTACTTC | CASSEGGEQYF
TRBJ2-5 | NA | TRBV18 | many | TGTGCCAGCTCACCACTAGCGGTGGAAGAGACCCAGTACTTC | CASSPLAVEETQYF
TRBJ2-7 | TRBD1 | TRBV19 | NA | TGTGCCAGTAGTATCGTGGCAGGGGGTTCGTACGAGCAGTACTTC | CASSIVAGGSYEQYF
TRBJ2-3 | NA | TRBV4-3 | NA | TGCGCCAGCAGCCAAGGGGTCAGCCTCACAGATACGCAGTATTTT | CASSQGVSLTDTQYF
TRBJ1-1 | NA | TRBV5-1 | many | TGCGCCAGCAGCTTCCAGGGGACCATGAACACTGAAGCTTTCTTT | CASSFQGTMNTEAFF
TRBJ1-1 | TRBD1 | TRBV4-3 | NA | TGCGCCAGCAGCCGGACAGGGGTGAGGGGCACTGAAGCTTTCTTT | CASSRTGVRGTEAFF
TRBJ2-1 | TRBD2 | TRBV27 | few | TGTGCCAGCAGTTTTTCCGGGACTACGTCCTACAATGAGCAGTTCTTC | CASSFSGTTSYNEQFF
TRBJ2-7 | NA | TRBV3-1 | NA | TGCGCCAGCAGCGGGCCTCGACAGGGTGGGCAGTACTTC | CASSGPRQGGQYF
TRBJ2-1 | NA | TRBV6-5 | few | TGTGCCAGCAGTTACTCTGGGCAATTGTACAATGAGCAGTTCTTC | CASSYSGQLYNEQFF
TRBJ2-3 | TRBD1 | TRBV6-5 | NA | TGTGCCAGCAGTTACTTACAGGGGTTAGGCACAGATACGCAGTATTTT | CASSYLQGLGTDTQYF
TRBJ2-5 | TRBD1 | TRBV20-1 | NA | TGCAGTGCTAGCCCGAGACCCCAGGGGGCCCTACAAGAGACCCAGTACTTC | CSASPRPQGALQETQYF
TRBJ1-2 | NA | TRBV6-2/TRBV6-3 | few | TGTGCCAGCAGTTACAGACAGAAGAACTATGGCTACACCTTC | CASSYRQKNYGYTF
TRBJ2-3 | TRBD2 | TRBV6-1 | NA | TGTGCCAGTTACTCGACTAGCGGGAGGGCTGTGGGGACAGATACGCAGTATTTT | CASYSTSGRAVGTDTQYF
TRBJ2-7 | NA | TRBV27 | NA | TGTGCCAGCAGTTTACTACGGGGCCCACCCTACGAGCAGTACTTC | CASSLLRGPPYEQYF
TRBJ1-3 | TRBD1 | TRBV4-2 | NA | TGTGCCAGCAGCCGCCGGATGATCTCGGACAGGGCGTTTTATGGAAACACCATATATTTT | CASSRRMISDRAFYGNTIYF